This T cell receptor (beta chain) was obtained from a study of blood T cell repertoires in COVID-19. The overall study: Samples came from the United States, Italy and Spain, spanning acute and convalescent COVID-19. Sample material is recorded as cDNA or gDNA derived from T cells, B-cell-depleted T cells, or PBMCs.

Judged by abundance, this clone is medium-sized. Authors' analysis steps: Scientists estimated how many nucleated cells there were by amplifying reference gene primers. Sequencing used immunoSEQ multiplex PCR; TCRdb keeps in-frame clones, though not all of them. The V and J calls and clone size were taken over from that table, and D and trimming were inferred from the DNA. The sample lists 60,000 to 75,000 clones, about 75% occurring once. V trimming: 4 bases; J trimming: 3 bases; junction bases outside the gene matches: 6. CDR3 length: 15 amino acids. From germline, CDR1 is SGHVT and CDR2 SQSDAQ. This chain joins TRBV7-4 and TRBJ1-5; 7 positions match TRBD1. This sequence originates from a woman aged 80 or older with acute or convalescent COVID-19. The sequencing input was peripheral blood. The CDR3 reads CASSSRDSHNQPQHF. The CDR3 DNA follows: TGTGCCAGCAGCTCCCGGGACAGCCACAATCAGCCCCAGCATTTT. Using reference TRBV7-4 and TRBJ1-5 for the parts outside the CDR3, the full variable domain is GAGVSQSPRYKVAKRGRDVALRCDSISGHVTLYWYRQTLGQGSEVLTYSQSDAQRDKSGRPSGRFSAERPERSVSTLKIQRTEQGDSAVYLCASSSRDSHNQPQHFGDGTRLSIL.